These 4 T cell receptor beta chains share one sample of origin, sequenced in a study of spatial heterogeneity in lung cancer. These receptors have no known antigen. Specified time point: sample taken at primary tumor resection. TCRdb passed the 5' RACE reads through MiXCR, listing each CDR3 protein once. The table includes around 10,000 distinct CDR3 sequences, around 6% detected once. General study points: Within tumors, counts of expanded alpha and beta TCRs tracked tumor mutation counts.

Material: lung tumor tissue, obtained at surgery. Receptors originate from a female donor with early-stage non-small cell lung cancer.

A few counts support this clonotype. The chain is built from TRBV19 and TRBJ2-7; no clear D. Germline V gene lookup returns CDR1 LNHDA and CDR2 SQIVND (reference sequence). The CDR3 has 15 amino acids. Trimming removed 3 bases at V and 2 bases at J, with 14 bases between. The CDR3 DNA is TGTGCCAGTAGTATTTCGGCGGCCGGCACCTACGAGCAGTACTTC. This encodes CASSISAAGTYEQYF.

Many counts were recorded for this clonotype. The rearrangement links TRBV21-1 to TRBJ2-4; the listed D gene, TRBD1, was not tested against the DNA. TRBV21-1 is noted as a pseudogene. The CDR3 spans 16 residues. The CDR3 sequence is CASSTTVGVAKNIQYF. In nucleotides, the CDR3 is TGTGCCAGCAGCACGACAGTGGGGGTAGCCAAAAACATTCAGTACTTC.

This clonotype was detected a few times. The CDR3 loop is CSARDGRIYNEQFF. In nucleotides, the CDR3 is TGCAGTGCTAGAGATGGAAGGATCTACAATGAGCAGTTCTTC. This chain uses TRBV20-1 with TRBJ2-1; no firm D call. Deletions cut 0 bases from V and 3 bases from J, with 9 bases between. The CDR3 runs 14 residues. Per the germline V gene, CDR1 is DFQATT and CDR2 is SNEGSKA (reference sequence).

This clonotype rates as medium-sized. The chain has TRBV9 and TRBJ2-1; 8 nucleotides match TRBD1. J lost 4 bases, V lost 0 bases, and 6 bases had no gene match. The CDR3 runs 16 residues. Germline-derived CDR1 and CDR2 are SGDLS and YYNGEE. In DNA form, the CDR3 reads TGTGCCAGCAGCGTAGACCCGGGACAGGCGTACAATGAGCAGTTCTTC. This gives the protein CASSVDPGQAYNEQFF.